This passage covers 26 T cell receptor beta chains from one sample sequenced in a study of blood T cell repertoires in COVID-19. Profiled with immunoSEQ multiplex PCR; TCRdb holds only in-frame clones, not every one. The data contain about 74,000 clones, over 85% of them singletons. The source material was peripheral blood. The receptors originated from a man aged 50-59 years with acute or convalescent COVID-19.

The chain couples TRBV7-2 to TRBJ2-4, with 10 bases fitting TRBD1. Trimming at V came to 4 bases and at J to 11 bases, leaving 11 bases not matched to a gene. This CDR3 has 15 residues. CDR1 is SGHTA, CDR2 FQGNSA, per germline. This CDR3 reads CASSWRDRGMDVQYF. The CDR3 nucleotides are TGTGCCAGCAGCTGGCGGGACAGGGGAATGGACGTTCAGTACTTC.

In DNA form, the CDR3 reads TGTGCCAGTACGCCAGGGCAGGCTGTGAACACTGAAGCTTTCTTT. Its protein product is CASTPGQAVNTEAFF. The V call is TRBV19, the J call TRBJ1-1; D is perhaps TRBD1 (5 bases). CDR3 length: 15 residues. V was trimmed by 7 bases and J by 0 bases, leaving 15 bases between them. Looked up from germline, CDR1 is LNHDA and CDR2 is SQIVND (reference sequence). Combining the CDR3 with reference TRBV19 and TRBJ1-1 gives the whole variable domain DGGITQSPKYLFRKEGQNVTLSCEQNLNHDAMYWYRQDPGQGLRLIYYSQIVNDFQKGDIAEGYSVSREKKESFPLTVTSAQKNPTAFYLCASTPGQAVNTEAFFGQGTRLTVV.

The chain employs TRBV11-2 and TRBJ2-1, with D hard to call. V was cut by 5 bases and J by 10 bases, with 27 bases left in between. Per the germline V gene, CDR1 is SGHAT and CDR2 is FQNNGV. The length of the CDR3 is 17 residues. The DNA for the CDR3 is TGTGCCAGCAGCCTAGGATCCCCTGGCGGTGCGGCACACGAGCAGTTCTTC. Its translation is CASSLGSPGGAAHEQFF.

This clone was observed a handful of times. The rearrangement links TRBV11-2 to TRBJ2-7; 8 bases line up with TRBD2. This CDR3 region has 14 residues. Unmatched junction bases numbered 2, after V lost 4 bases and J lost 0 bases. CDR1 is SGHAT and CDR2 is FQNNGV in the germline V gene. In DNA, the CDR3 is TGTGCCAGCAGCTATAGCGGGGACTCCTACGAGCAGTACTTC. Translated: CASSYSGDSYEQYF.

The chain carries TRBV5-1 and TRBJ1-1; 8 bases fit TRBD1. Germline CDR1 SGHRS, CDR2 YFSETQ. The CDR3 is 18 amino acids. Trimming removed 0 bases from V and 0 bases from J; junction bases left unmatched: 10. CDR3 region: CASSLVQGATFMNTEAFF. The CDR3 DNA reads as TGCGCCAGCAGCTTGGTCCAGGGGGCTACTTTCATGAACACTGAAGCTTTCTTT.

The gene calls are TRBV6-5 and TRBJ2-7, with D tentatively TRBD2 (6 bases). CDR1 MNHEY and CDR2 SVGAGI come from the germline V gene. The CDR3 loop spans 14 amino acids. V was trimmed by 1 base and J by 2 bases, leaving 9 bases between them. The CDR3 spells CASSYFGGTYEQYF. As DNA, the CDR3 is TGTGCCAGCAGTTACTTCGGGGGAACCTACGAGCAGTACTTC.

CDR3 coding DNA: TGTGCCAGCAGCCCAGGGCAGGGCAACTATGGCTACACCTTC. This codes for CASSPGQGNYGYTF. V gene TRBV11-3 combines with J gene TRBJ1-2, with D maybe TRBD1 (5 bases). Germline V gives CDR1 SGHNT, CDR2 YENEEA. V was trimmed by 5 bases and J by 2 bases, leaving 12 bases between them. CDR3 size: 14 residues. The full variable domain, with the rest looked up from reference TRBV11-3 and TRBJ1-2, is EAGVVQSPRYKIIEKKQPVAFWCNPISGHNTLYWYLQNLGQGPELLIRYENEEAVDDSQLPKDRFSAERLKGVDSTLKIQPAELGDSAVYLCASSPGQGNYGYTFGSGTRLTVV.

Comment on this clone: Other DNA sequences in the sample encode the same CDR3. This chain links TRBV2 with TRBJ1-5; D uncertain. Germline loops: CDR1 SNHLY, CDR2 FYNNEI. Between the trimmed V and J ends, which lost 1 base and 7 bases, there was a span of 8 bases. This CDR3 region has 13 residues. The CDR3 DNA sequence: TGTGCCAGCAGTGAAGGCAGGTACCAGCCCCAGCATTTT. Translation gives CASSEGRYQPQHF.

This clone appeared a single time. The chain employs TRBV9 and TRBJ2-7, with D possibly matching TRBD2 (5 bases). Trimming left V 0 bases short and J 0 bases short, with 10 bases between. This CDR3 spans 15 amino acids. Germline V CDR1 and CDR2: SGDLS, YYNGEE. The CDR3 reads CASSVGSGISYEQYF. The CDR3 bases are TGTGCCAGCAGCGTAGGTTCGGGGATCTCCTACGAGCAGTACTTC.

The chain combines TRBV28 with TRBJ2-3, with D uncertain. The V end lost 3 bases, the J end lost 2 bases, and 6 bases lay between the germline ends. This CDR3 comprises 13 residues. Germline V gene lookup returns CDR1 MDHEN and CDR2 SYDVKM. DNA of the CDR3: TGTGCCAGCAGTTTGGGCTTCACAGATACGCAGTATTTT. It yields the protein CASSLGFTDTQYF.

In this sample, this clone turned up a few times. V gene TRBV30 combines with J gene TRBJ1-5; possibly TRBD1 for D (5 bases). This CDR3 is 12 amino acids long. The ends were cut back, 3 bases at V and 12 bases at J, with 15 bases in the middle. CDR1 and CDR2 from the germline V gene are GTSNPN and SVGIG (reference sequence). CDR3 amino acids: CAWSGDSQDQHF. CDR3 nucleotides: TGTGCCTGGAGCGGGGACTCCCAAGACCAGCATTTT.

The rearrangement links TRBV6-5 to TRBJ1-2; D might be TRBD1 (6 bases). V lost 5 bases and J 6 bases, leaving 13 bases between the germline ends. The germline gives CDR1 MNHEY, CDR2 SVGAGI. The CDR3 is 13 residues long. CDR3 amino acids: CASSLQGPHGYTF. CDR3 coding DNA: TGTGCCAGCAGTCTACAGGGCCCGCATGGCTACACCTTC.

J is TRBJ1-1 and V is TRBV29-1; TRBD1 matches 9 bases. The CDR3 sequence is 13 residues long. The germline V gene has CDR1 SQVTM and CDR2 ANQGSEA. J was trimmed by 4 bases and V by 7 bases; bases with no gene match: 7. The CDR3 DNA reads TGCAGCGCCGTACAGGGGGCAGGCACTGAAGCTTTCTTT. Protein product: CSAVQGAGTEAFF.

The chain combines TRBV27 with TRBJ2-6; D perhaps matches TRBD2 (6 bases). The CDR3 is 15 amino acids. V gave up 1 base and J gave up 2 bases, with 6 bases separating them. Germline CDR1 and CDR2: MNHEY and SMNVEV (reference sequence). CDR3 nucleotides: TGTGCCAGCAGTTTATGGGGGGCTGGGGCCAACGTCCTGACTTTC. This translates into CASSLWGAGANVLTF.

The chain combines TRBV15 with TRBJ2-5; 8 nucleotides match TRBD2. The CDR3 totals 15 residues. Germline V gene sequence: CDR1 LNHNV, CDR2 YYDKDF (reference sequence). With 3 bases clipped from V and 2 bases from J, the junction kept 5 bases outside the gene matches. The CDR3 is CATSSSGGVQETQYF. The CDR3 DNA sequence: TGTGCCACCAGCAGCTCCGGGGGGGTTCAAGAGACCCAGTACTTC.

The V and J genes are TRBV14 and TRBJ2-2; weak D call: TRBD1 (5 bases). Germline V lookup: CDR1 SGHDN, CDR2 FVKESK. V gave up 2 bases and J gave up 1 base, with 8 bases separating them. The CDR3 has 15 amino acids. The CDR3 is CASSQYTGNTGELFF. In DNA form, the CDR3 reads TGTGCCAGCAGCCAATACACAGGGAACACCGGGGAGCTGTTTTTT.

V gene TRBV19 combines with J gene TRBJ1-2, with no clear D. V lost 2 bases and J lost 0, with 10 bases in between. The germline V gene has CDR1 LNHDA and CDR2 SQIVND (reference sequence). The CDR3 covers 15 residues. For the CDR3, the DNA is TGTGCCAGTAGTATAAAGCACCGTGCTAACTATGGCTACACCTTC. Translated: CASSIKHRANYGYTF.

Concerning this clone: One end of the junction fails to match germline, which may point to a read error. The genes are TRBV28 and TRBJ1-5; tentative D call: TRBD1 (5 bases). Germline V gives CDR1 MDHEN, CDR2 SYDVKM. This CDR3 is 12 amino acids long. The CDR3 loop reads CGSTKGNQPQHF. CDR3 sequence (DNA): TGTGGCAGCACTAAGGGGAATCAGCCCCAGCATTTT.

V is TRBV4-3 and J is TRBJ2-1; TRBD1 might be the D (5 bases). Deletions cut 0 bases from V and 0 bases from J, with 18 bases between. The CDR3 extends over 19 amino acids. Germline lookup yields CDR1 LGHNA and CDR2 YSLEER. This CDR3 is CASSQETVSRTSSYNEQFF. The CDR3 coding sequence is TGCGCCAGCAGCCAAGAGACAGTCTCACGTACCAGCTCCTACAATGAGCAGTTCTTC.

The chain combines TRBV2 with TRBJ2-7; D is unclear. With 6 bases removed from V and 6 bases from J, the gap between germline ends came to 12 bases. Germline V gene data show CDR1 as SNHLY and CDR2 as FYNNEI. CDR3 length: 12 residues. CDR3 DNA sequence: TGTGCCAGCAGCTCCCCCGGTCGCGAGCAGTACTTC. Its translation is CASSSPGREQYF.

The chain combines TRBV5-1 with TRBJ2-7; 7 bases match TRBD1. This CDR3 comprises 16 residues. From germline, CDR1 is SGHRS and CDR2 YFSETQ. With 2 bases clipped from V and 0 bases from J, the junction kept 8 bases outside the gene matches. The CDR3 nucleotides are TGCGCCAGCAGCTTATCAACAGGGGATGTCTCCTACGAGCAGTACTTC. It yields the protein CASSLSTGDVSYEQYF.

The chain uses TRBV4-1 and TRBJ2-3, with 7 bases matching TRBD1. Per germline, CDR1 MGHRA and CDR2 YSYEKL. The length of the CDR3 is 16 residues. V shed 4 bases and J 1 base; nucleotides not matched to a gene: 8. CDR3 sequence: CASSPSFDRGTDTQYF. The CDR3 DNA reads TGCGCCAGCAGCCCCTCCTTTGACAGGGGCACAGATACGCAGTATTTT.

The CDR3 loop is CASSRTSGGVGELFF. DNA for the CDR3: TGTGCCAGCAGTCGGACTAGCGGGGGGGTCGGGGAGCTGTTTTTT. The V and J genes are TRBV7-2 and TRBJ2-2; 15 bases line up with TRBD2. V lost 6 bases to trimming and J lost 7 bases; unmatched junction nucleotides: 3. The germline gives CDR1 SGHTA, CDR2 FQGNSA. This CDR3 has 15 residues.

The chain has TRBV9 and TRBJ1-1; no reliable D call. This CDR3 contains 14 residues. Per germline, CDR1 SGDLS and CDR2 YYNGEE. Trimming cost V 0 bases and J 1 base, with 7 bases left between them. CDR3 sequence (DNA): TGTGCCAGCAGCGTAGACGCGGGGAACACTGAAGCTTTCTTT. It translates to CASSVDAGNTEAFF.

The gene calls are TRBV15 and TRBJ2-7, with no clear D. V lost 1 base to trimming and J lost 5 bases, with 15 bases between them. Germline values: CDR1 LNHNV, CDR2 YYDKDF (reference sequence). This CDR3 is built from 15 residues. The CDR3 DNA reads TGTGCCACCAGCAGAGGGGCAGGTGCGAGAAACGAGCAGTACTTC. Translating it yields CATSRGAGARNEQYF.

A word on this clone: The junction departs from germline at one end; a sequencing error may be responsible. V and J are TRBV27 and TRBJ1-6, with 9 positions matching TRBD1. From germline, CDR1 is MNHEY and CDR2 SMNVEV (reference sequence). This CDR3 has 19 residues. The CDR3 DNA is TGTGCCCGCAGTTTACGGGGGGGACAGGGATTGGGGGGGAACTCACCCCTCCACTTT. Translation: CARSLRGGQGLGGNSPLHF.